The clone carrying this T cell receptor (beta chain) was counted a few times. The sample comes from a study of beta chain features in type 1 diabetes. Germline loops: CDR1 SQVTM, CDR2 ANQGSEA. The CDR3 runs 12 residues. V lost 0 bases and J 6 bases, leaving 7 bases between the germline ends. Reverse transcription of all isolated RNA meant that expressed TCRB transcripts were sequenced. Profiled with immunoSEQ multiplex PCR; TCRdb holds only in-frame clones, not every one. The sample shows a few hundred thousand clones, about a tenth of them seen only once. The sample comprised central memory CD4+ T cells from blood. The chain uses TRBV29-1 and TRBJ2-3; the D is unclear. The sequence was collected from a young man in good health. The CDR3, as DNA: TGCAGCGTTGAAGACCTCGGGGATACGCAGTATTTT. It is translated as CSVEDLGDTQYF.